This T cell receptor (beta chain) was identified in a study of cytomegalovirus exposure and HLA in healthy donors. Study conclusions and caveats: In a later analysis, TCR beta V- and J-gene trimming was associated with a missense DCLRE1C variant. Near-uniform donor sequencing depth was presumed by presence/absence analyses. Analysis performed later showed TCR beta chains linked to HLA being more clonally expanded than equally common others.

The PCR contained 60 Vbeta and 13 Jbeta primers. The authors' processing: In a later analysis, 80 million to 100 million unique TCR beta chains included roughly 11 million shared by two or more donors. The table came from immunoSEQ multiplex PCR; TCRdb's copy has only in-frame clones and leaves some out. The V and J calls and the clone size are those of that table, but D and trimming were determined from the DNA. The sample shows 100,000 to 150,000 clones, around 85% of them seen only once. With regard to this clone: Its antigen is undetermined.

The V and J ends lost 5 bases and 3 bases respectively, with 14 bases between them. There are 14 residues in the CDR3. CDR1 and CDR2 from the germline V gene are MNHEY and SVGAGI. The chain is built from TRBV6-5 and TRBJ2-7; D may be TRBD2 (6 bases). Material for sequencing was PBMCs. The sequence was obtained from a boy between 10 and 17 years old in good health and CMV-seronegative. The CDR3 DNA reads as TGTGCCAGCAGTCCGGGGCCGGGGGACTACGAGCAGTACTTC. Residues: CASSPGPGDYEQYF.